The 3 T cell receptor beta chains below all came from one sample that was sequenced in a study of T cell repertoires in cytomegalovirus infection. TCRdb re-called the reads with MiXCR, one entry per CDR3 protein. The sample yields some 700,000 distinct CDR3 sequences, approximately 34% seen once. The sequenced sample was PBMCs. Source of these receptors: a human donor in good health (CMV status not recorded). Some clones in this sample may be carry-over from other donors' samples.

This clonotype has just one count. This sequence joins TRBV18 and TRBJ1-6; 8 bases are a match to TRBD1. This CDR3 has 15 amino acids. After removal of 2 bases from V and 10 bases from J, the junction contained 7 bases not matched to a gene. Germline V gives CDR1 KGHSH, CDR2 LQKENI. This chain's CDR3 is CASSPAGQGGSPLHF. In DNA form, the CDR3 reads TGTGCCAGCTCACCAGCAGGACAGGGTGGATCACCCCTCCACTTT.

The chain combines TRBV5-1 with TRBJ2-1, with D tentatively TRBD1 (5 bases). V was clipped by 4 bases and J by 0 bases, with 8 bases between them. Germline loops: CDR1 SGHRS, CDR2 YFSETQ. CDR3 length equals 14 residues. CDR3 DNA sequence: TGCGCCAGCAGCCCACAGGTCTCCTACAATGAGCAGTTCTTC. This encodes CASSPQVSYNEQFF.

The chain combines TRBV7-2 with TRBJ1-5, with D tentatively TRBD1 (5 bases). This CDR3 contains 15 residues. The germline V and J ends were trimmed by 5 bases and 3 bases, with 14 bases remaining between them. The germline CDR1 and CDR2 sequences are SGHTA and FQGNSA. The CDR3 DNA reads TGTGCCAGCAGCCCGGGACTGCCGGCCAATCAGCCCCAGCATTTT. Amino acids: CASSPGLPANQPQHF.